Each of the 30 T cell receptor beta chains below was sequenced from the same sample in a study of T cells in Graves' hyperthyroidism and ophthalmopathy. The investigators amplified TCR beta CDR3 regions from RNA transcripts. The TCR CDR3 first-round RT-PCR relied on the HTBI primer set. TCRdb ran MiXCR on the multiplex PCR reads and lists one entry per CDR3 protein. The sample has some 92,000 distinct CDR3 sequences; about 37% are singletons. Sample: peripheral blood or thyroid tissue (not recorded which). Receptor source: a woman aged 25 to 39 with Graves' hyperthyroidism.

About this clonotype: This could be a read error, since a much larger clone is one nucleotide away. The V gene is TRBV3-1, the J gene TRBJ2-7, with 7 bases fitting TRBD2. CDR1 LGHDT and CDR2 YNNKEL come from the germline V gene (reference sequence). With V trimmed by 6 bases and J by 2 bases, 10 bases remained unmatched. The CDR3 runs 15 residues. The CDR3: CASRPQASGTYEQYF. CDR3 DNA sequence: TGTGCCAGCAGACCTCAGGCTAGCGGCACCTACGAGCAGTACTTC.

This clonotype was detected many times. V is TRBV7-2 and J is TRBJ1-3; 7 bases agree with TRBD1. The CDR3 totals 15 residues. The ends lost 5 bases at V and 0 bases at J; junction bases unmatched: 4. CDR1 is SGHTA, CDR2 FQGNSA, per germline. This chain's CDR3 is CASSARTGSGNTIYF. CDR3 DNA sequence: TGTGCCAGCAGCGCGCGGACAGGCTCTGGAAACACCATATATTTT.

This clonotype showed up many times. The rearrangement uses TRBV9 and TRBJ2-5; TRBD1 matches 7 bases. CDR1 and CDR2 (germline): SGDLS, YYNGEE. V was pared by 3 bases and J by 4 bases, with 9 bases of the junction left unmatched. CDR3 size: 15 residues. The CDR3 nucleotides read TGTGCCAGCAGCGGGGACAGCGCCTTTTTAGAGACCCAGTACTTC. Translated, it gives CASSGDSAFLETQYF.

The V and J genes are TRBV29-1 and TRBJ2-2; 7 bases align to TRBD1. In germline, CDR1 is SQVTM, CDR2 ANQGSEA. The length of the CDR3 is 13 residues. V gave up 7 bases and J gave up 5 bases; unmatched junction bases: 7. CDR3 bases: TGCAGCGCCAGGACAGGCGGAACCGGGGAGCTGTTTTTT. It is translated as CSARTGGTGELFF.

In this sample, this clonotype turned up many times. CDR3 nucleotide sequence: TGCGCCAGCAGCTCCGGGGCGTCAGCAACTAATGAAAAACTGTTTTTT. Protein product: CASSSGASATNEKLFF. The rearrangement uses TRBV5-1 and TRBJ1-4, with D perhaps matching TRBD1 (5 bases). The V end lost 3 bases, the J end lost 0 bases, and 12 bases lay between the germline ends. The germline gives CDR1 SGHRS, CDR2 YFSETQ. CDR3 length: 16 amino acids.

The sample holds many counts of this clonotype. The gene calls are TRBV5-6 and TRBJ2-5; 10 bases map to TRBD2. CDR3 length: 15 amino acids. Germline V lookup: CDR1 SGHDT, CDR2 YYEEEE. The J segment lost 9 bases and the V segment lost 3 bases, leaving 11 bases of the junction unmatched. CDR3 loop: CASSSSGRGEGAQYF. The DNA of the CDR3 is TGTGCCAGCAGCTCTAGCGGGAGAGGAGAAGGGGCCCAGTACTTC.

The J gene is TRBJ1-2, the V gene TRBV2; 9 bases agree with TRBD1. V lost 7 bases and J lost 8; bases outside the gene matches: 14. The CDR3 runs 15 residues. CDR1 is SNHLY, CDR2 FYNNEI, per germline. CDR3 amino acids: CASKGTGRQQEGYTF. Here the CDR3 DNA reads TGTGCCAGCAAAGGGACAGGGAGACAGCAAGAAGGCTACACCTTC.

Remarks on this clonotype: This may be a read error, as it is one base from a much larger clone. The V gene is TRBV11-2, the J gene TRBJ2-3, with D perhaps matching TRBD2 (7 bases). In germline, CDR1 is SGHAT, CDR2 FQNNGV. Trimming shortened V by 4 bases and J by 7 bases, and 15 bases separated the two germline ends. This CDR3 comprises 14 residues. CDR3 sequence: CASSSASGTHTQYF. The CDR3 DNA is TGTGCCAGCAGCTCGGCCAGCGGGACACATACGCAGTATTTT.

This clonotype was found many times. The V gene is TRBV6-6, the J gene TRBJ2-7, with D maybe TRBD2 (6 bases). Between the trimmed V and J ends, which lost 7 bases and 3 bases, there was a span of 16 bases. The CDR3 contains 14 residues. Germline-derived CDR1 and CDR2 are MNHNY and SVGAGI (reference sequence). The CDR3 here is CASTIGEAYYEQYF. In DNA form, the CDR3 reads TGTGCCAGCACTATTGGGGAGGCATACTACGAGCAGTACTTC.

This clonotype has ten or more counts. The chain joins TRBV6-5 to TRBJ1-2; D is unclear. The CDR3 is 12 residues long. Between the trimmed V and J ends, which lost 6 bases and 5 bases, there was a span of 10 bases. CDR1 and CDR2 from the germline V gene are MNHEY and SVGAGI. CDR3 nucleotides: TGTGCCAGCAGGATGGTTCCTTATGGCTACACCTTC. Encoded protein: CASRMVPYGYTF.

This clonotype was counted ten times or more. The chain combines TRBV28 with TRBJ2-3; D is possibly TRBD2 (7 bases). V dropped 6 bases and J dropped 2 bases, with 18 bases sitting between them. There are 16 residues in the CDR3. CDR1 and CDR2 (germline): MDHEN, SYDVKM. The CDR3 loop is CASSEPWGGLTDTQYF. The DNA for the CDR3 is TGTGCCAGCAGCGAACCCTGGGGGGGCCTCACAGATACGCAGTATTTT.

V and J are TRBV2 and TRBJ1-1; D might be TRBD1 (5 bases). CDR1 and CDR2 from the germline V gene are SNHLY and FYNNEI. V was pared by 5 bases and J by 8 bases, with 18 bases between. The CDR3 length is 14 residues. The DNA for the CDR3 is TGTGCCAGCAGTCTGGACACTGGAAGCTACGAAGCTTTCTTT. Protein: CASSLDTGSYEAFF.

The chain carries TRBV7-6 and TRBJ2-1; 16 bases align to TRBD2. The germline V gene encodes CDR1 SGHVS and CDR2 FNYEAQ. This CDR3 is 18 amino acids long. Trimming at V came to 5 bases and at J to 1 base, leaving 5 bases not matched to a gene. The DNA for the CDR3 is TGTGCCAGCAGCCGGGGACTAGCGGGAGGGCCGTCCTACAATGAGCAGTTCTTC. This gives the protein CASSRGLAGGPSYNEQFF.

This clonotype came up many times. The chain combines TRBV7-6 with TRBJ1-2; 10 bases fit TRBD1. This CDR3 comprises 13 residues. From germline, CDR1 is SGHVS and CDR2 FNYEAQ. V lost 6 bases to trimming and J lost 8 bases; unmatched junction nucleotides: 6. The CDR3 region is CASSRQGAKGYTF. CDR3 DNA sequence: TGTGCCAGCAGTCGACAGGGGGCGAAAGGCTACACCTTC. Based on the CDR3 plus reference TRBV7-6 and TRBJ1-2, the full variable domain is GAGVSQSPRYKVTKRGQDVALRCDPISGHVSLYWYRQALGQGPEFLTYFNYEAQQDKSGLPNDRFSAERPEGSISTLTIQRTEQRDSAMYRCASSRQGAKGYTFGSGTRLTVV.

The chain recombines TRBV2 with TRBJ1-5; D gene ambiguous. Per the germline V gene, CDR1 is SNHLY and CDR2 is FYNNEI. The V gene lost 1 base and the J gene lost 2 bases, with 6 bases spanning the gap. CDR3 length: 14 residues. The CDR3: CASSEGGGNQPQHF. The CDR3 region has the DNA TGTGCCAGCAGTGAAGGGGGAGGCAATCAGCCCCAGCATTTT.

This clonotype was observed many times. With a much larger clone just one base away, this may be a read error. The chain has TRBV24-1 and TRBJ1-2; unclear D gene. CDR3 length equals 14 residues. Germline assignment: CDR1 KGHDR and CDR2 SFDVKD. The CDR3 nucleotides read TGTACCACCAGTGATGCGAAGGGAGGTGGTGGCTACACCTTC. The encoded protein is CTTSDAKGGGGYTF.

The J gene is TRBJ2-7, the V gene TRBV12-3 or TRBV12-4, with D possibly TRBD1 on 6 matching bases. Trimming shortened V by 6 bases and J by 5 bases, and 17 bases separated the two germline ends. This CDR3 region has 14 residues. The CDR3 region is CASSVPGRGNEQYF. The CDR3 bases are TGTGCCAGCAGCGTCCCGGGCAGGGGTAACGAGCAGTACTTC.

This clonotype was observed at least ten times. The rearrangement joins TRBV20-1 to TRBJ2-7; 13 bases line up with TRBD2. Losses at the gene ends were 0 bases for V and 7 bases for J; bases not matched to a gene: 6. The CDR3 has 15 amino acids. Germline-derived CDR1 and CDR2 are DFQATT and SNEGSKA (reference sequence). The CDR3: CSARDLGLAGLEQYF. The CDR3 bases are TGCAGTGCTAGAGATTTGGGACTAGCGGGATTGGAGCAGTACTTC.

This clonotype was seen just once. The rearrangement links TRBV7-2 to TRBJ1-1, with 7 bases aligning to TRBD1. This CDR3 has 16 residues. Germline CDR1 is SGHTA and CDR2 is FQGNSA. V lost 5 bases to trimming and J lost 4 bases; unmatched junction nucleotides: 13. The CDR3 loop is CASSPPPGQLSTEAFF. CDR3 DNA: TGTGCCAGCAGCCCCCCCCCGGGACAGCTGAGCACTGAAGCTTTCTTT.

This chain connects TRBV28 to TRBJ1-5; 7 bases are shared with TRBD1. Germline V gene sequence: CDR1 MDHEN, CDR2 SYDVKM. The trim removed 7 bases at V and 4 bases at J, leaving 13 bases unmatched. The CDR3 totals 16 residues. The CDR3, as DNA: TGTGCCAGCACCGTCGGCCGGAACAGGGGTAATCAGCCCCAGCATTTT. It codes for CASTVGRNRGNQPQHF.

In DNA form, the CDR3 reads TGTGCCAGCAGTGGCCAGGGGGCCGGCAATCAGCCCCAGCATTTT. Its translation: CASSGQGAGNQPQHF. The J gene is TRBJ1-5, the V gene TRBV2; TRBD1 agrees at 8 bases. The CDR3 covers 15 residues. Germline-derived CDR1 and CDR2 are SNHLY and FYNNEI. Germline trimming cut 4 bases from V and 2 bases from J; bases unmatched to any gene: 4. The complete variable domain, with remaining parts taken from reference TRBV2 and TRBJ1-5, reads EPEVTQTPSHQVTQMGQEVILRCVPISNHLYFYWYRQILGQKVEFLVSFYNNEISEKSEIFDDQFSVERPDGSNFTLKIRSTKLEDSAMYFCASSGQGAGNQPQHFGDGTRLSIL.

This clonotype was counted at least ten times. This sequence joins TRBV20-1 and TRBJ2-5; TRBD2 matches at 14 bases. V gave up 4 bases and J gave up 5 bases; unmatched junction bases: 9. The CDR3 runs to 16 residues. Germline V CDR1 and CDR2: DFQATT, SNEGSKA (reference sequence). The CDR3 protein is CSANAGLAGERETQYF. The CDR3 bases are TGCAGTGCTAATGCGGGACTAGCGGGAGAAAGGGAGACCCAGTACTTC.

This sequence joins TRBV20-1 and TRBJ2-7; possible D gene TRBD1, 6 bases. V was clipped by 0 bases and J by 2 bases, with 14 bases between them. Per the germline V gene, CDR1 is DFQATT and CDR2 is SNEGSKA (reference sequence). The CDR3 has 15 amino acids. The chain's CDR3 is CSARDLQDRTYEQYF. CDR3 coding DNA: TGCAGTGCTAGAGATCTTCAAGACAGGACCTACGAGCAGTACTTC.

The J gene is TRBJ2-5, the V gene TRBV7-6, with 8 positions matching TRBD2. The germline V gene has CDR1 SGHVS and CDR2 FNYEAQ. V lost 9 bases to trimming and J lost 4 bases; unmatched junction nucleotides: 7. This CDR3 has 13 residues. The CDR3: CASGREDRETQYF. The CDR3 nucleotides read TGTGCCAGTGGGCGGGAGGACCGAGAGACCCAGTACTTC. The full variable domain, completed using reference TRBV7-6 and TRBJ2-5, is GAGVSQSPRYKVTKRGQDVALRCDPISGHVSLYWYRQALGQGPEFLTYFNYEAQQDKSGLPNDRFSAERPEGSISTLTIQRTEQRDSAMYRCASGREDRETQYFGPGTRLLVL.

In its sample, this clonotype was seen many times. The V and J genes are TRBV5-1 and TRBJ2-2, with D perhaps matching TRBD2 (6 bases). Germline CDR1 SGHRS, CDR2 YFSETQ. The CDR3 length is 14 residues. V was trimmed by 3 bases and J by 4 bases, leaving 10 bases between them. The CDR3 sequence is CASSWGGITGELFF. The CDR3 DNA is TGCGCCAGCAGCTGGGGCGGGATCACCGGGGAGCTGTTTTTT.

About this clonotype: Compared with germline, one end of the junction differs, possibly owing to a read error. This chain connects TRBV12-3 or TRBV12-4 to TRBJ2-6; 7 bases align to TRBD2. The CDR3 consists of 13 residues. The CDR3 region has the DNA TGTGCCAGCAGAGGGAGGGAGTGGGCCACTGAAGCTTTC. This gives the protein CASRGREWATEAF.

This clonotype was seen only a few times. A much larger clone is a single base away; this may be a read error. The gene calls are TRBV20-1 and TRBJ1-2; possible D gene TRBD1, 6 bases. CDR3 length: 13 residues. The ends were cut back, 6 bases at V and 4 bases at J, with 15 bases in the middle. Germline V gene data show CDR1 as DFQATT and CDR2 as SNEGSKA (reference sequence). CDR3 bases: TGCAGTGCGAGGGACCTCAGGGGCTATGGCTACACCTTC. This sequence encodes CSARDLRGYGYTF.

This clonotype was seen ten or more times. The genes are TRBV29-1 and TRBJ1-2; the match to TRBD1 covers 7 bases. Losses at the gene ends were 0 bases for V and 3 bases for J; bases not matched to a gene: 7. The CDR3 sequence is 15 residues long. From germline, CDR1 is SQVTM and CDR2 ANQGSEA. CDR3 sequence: CSVEDSRGPHYGYTF. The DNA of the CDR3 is TGCAGCGTTGAAGACTCTAGGGGGCCTCACTATGGCTACACCTTC. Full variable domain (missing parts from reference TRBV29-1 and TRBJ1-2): SAVISQKPSRDICQRGTSLTIQCQVDSQVTMMFWYRQQPGQSLTLIATANQGSEATYESGFVIDKFPISRPNLTFSTLTVSNMSPEDSSIYLCSVEDSRGPHYGYTFGSGTRLTVV.

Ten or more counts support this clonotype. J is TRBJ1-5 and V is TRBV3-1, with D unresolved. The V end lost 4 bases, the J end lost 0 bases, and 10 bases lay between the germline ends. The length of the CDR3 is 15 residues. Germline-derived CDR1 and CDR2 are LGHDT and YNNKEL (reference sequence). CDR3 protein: CASSRDGFSNQPQHF. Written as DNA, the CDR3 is TGTGCCAGCAGCCGAGATGGATTTAGCAATCAGCCCCAGCATTTT.

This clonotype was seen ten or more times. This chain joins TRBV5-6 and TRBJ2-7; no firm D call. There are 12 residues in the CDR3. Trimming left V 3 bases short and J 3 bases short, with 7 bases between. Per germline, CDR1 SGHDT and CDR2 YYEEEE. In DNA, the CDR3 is TGTGCCAGCAGCTATTTGGTCTACGAGCAGTACTTC. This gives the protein CASSYLVYEQYF.